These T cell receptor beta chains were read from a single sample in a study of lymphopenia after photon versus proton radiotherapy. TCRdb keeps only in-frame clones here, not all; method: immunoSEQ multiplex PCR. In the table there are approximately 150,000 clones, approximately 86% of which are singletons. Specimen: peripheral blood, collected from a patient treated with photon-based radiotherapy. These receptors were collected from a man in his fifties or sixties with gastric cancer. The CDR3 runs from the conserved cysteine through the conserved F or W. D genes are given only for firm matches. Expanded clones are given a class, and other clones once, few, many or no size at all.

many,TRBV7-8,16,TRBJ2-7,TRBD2,TGTGCCAGCAGCTTCGGCGTAGCGGGAGGGGTCTACGAGCAGTACTTC,CASSFGVAGGVYEQYF
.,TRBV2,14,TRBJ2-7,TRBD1,TGTGCCAGCACTAAACAGGGGGTGCGGTACGAGCAGTACTTC,CASTKQGVRYEQYF
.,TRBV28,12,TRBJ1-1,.,TGTGCCAGCAGCTCCCGAAGAACTGAAGCTTTCTTT,CASSSRRTEAFF
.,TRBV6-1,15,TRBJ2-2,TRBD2,TGTGCCAGCAGTGACACTAGCGGGAACACCGGGGAGCTGTTTTTT,CASSDTSGNTGELFF
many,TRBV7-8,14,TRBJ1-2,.,TGTGCCAGCAGTTATGACAGGCCGGGCCGTGGCTACACCTTC,CASSYDRPGRGYTF
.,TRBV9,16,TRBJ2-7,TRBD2,TGTGCCAGCAGCGCCCCTGTCGGGAGGTCACCCTACGAGCAGTACTTC,CASSAPVGRSPYEQYF
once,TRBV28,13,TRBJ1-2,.,TGTGCCAGCAGGGGGGACGGATTCTATGGCTACACCTTC,CASRGDGFYGYTF
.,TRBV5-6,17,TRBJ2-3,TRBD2,TGTGCCAGCAGCGCAAGGACTAGCGGGAGGGCAGCCGATACGCAGTATTTT,CASSARTSGRAADTQYF
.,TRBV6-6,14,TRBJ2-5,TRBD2,TGTGCCAGCCGGACTAGCGGGAGGGAAGAGACCCAGTACTTC,CASRTSGREETQYF
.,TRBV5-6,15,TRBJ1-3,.,TGTGCCAGCAGCACCGGACCGTTCTCTGGAAACACCATATATTTT,CASSTGPFSGNTIYF
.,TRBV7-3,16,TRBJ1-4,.,TGTGCCAGCAGCTTTAACGATAACAGGCTTAATGAAAAACTGTTTTTT,CASSFNDNRLNEKLFF
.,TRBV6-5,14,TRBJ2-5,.,TGTGCCAGCAGCCGCGGGACAGACCAAGAGACCCAGTACTTC,CASSRGTDQETQYF
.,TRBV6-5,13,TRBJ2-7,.,TGTGCCAGCAGGGGGGCAGGAGCCTACGAGCAGTACTTC,CASRGAGAYEQYF
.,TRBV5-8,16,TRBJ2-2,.,TGTGCCAGCAGCTCGCTCGGGACACATTACACCGGGGAGCTGTTTTTT,CASSSLGTHYTGELFF
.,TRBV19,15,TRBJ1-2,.,TGTGCCAGTAGTATAGAGGGCAGGGGCACGGATGGCTACACCTTC,CASSIEGRGTDGYTF
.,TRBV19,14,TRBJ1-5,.,TGTGCCAGTGAACAGGGATATAGCAATCAGCCCCAGCATTTT,CASEQGYSNQPQHF
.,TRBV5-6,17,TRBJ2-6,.,TGTGCCAGCAGCTTGGTTCTCGGGGTCTCTGGGGCCAACGTCCTGACTTTC,CASSLVLGVSGANVLTF
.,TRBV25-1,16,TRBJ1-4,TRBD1,TGTGCCAGCAGTCCTCCCCGACAGGGGGCGGGTGAAAAACTGTTTTTT,CASSPPRQGAGEKLFF
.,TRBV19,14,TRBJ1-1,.,TGTGCCAGTAGTATTAGGAGGGCGAACACTGAAGCTTTCTTT,CASSIRRANTEAFF
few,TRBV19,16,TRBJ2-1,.,TGTGCCAGTAGTATGGGGGAGTCATACTCCTACAATGAGCAGTTCTTC,CASSMGESYSYNEQFF
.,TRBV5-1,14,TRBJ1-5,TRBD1,TGCGCCAGCAGCCCCGGACAGGAGGGTCAGCCCCAGCATTTT,CASSPGQEGQPQHF
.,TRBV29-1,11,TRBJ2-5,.,TGCAGCGCGGGAAACCAAGAGACCCAGTACTTC,CSAGNQETQYF
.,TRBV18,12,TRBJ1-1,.,TGTGCCAGCTCACCTTCGAACACTGAAGCTTTCTTT,CASSPSNTEAFF
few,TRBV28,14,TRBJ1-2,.,TGTGCCAGCAGTTTGCGATTGGTAGTCTATGGCTACACCTTC,CASSLRLVVYGYTF
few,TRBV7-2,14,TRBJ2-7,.,TGTGCCAGCACCCCAACGTACAGCTCCTACGAGCAGTACTTC,CASTPTYSSYEQYF
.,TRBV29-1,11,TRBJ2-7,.,TGCAGCGCCTCGGACAGCTACGAGCAGTACTTC,CSASDSYEQYF
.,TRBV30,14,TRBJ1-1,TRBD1,TGTGCCTGGAGTAGCAGGGGGAGACGGACTGAAGCTTTCTTT,CAWSSRGRRTEAFF
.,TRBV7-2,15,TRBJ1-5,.,TGTGCCAGCAGCTCACAGGGTTATAGCAATCAGCCCCAGCATTTT,CASSSQGYSNQPQHF